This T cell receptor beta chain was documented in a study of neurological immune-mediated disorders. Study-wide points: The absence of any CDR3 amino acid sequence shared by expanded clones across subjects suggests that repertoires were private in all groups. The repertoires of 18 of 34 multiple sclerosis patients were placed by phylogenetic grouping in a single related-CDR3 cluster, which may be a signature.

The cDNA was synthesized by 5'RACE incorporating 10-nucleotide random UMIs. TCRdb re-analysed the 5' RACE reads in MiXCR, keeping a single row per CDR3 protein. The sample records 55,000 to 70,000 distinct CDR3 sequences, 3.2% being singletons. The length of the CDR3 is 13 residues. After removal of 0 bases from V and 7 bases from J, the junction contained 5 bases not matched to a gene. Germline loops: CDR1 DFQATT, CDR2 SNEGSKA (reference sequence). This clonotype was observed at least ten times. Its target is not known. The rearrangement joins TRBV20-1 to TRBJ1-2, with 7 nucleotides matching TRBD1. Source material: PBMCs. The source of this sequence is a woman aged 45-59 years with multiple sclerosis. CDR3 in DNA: TGCAGTGCTAGAGACAGGGGGGCATTTGGCTACACCTTC. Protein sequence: CSARDRGAFGYTF.